The 21 T cell receptor beta chains listed next were all sequenced from one sample in a study of spatial heterogeneity in lung cancer. Broader study findings: Tumoral mutation counts were tracked by counts of expanded intratumoral alpha and beta TCRs.

TCRdb processed the 5' RACE reads anew with MiXCR; each CDR3 protein has one entry. The data contain 1,600 or so distinct CDR3 sequences, 9.5% to 15% of them seen just once; the ten biggest clones take up roughly two fifths. The time point is: sample taken at primary tumor resection. What these receptors recognize is not known. The material sequenced was lung tumor tissue, taken at surgery. The receptors come from a male donor with early-stage non-small cell lung cancer.

By sample fraction, this clonotype is medium-sized. The chain carries TRBV27 and TRBJ2-5; either TRBD1 or TRBD2 may supply D (5 bases each). Germline-derived CDR1 and CDR2 are MNHEY and SMNVEV (reference sequence). Trimming removed 4 bases from V and 0 bases from J, with 18 bases in between. The CDR3 is 17 amino acids. CDR3 bases: TGTGCCAGCAGTTCGCCAGTAGGGACCCTATACCAAGAGACCCAGTACTTC. As protein: CASSSPVGTLYQETQYF.

This clonotype rates as medium-sized (0.01 to 0.1%). The rearrangement uses TRBV3-1 and TRBJ2-1, with 11 bases matching TRBD2. Trimming took 7 bases from V and 6 from J; bases not matched to a gene: 11. Germline V gene lookup returns CDR1 LGHDT and CDR2 YNNKEL (reference sequence). This CDR3 region has 16 residues. The CDR3 loop reads CASKHASGGRGNEQFF. CDR3 sequence (DNA): TGTGCCAGCAAACATGCTAGCGGGGGGAGAGGCAATGAGCAGTTCTTC.

The V gene is TRBV12-3 or TRBV12-4, the J gene TRBJ1-4; 7 bases are shared with TRBD1. The CDR3 runs to 14 residues. Trimming took 5 bases from V and 7 from J; bases not matched to a gene: 7. The CDR3 bases are TGTGCCAGCAGTCCCGATGACAGGGCTGAAAAACTGTTTTTT. This encodes CASSPDDRAEKLFF.

This clonotype is deemed medium-sized. This chain connects TRBV27 to TRBJ1-2; 8 bases align to TRBD1. The CDR3 extends over 15 amino acids. Germline lookup yields CDR1 MNHEY and CDR2 SMNVEV (reference sequence). The V and J ends lost 7 bases and 8 bases, in that order; junction bases with no gene match: 15. The CDR3: CASTPDTTGVGGYTF. The CDR3 region has the DNA TGTGCCAGCACTCCGGATACGACAGGGGTAGGCGGCTACACCTTC.

This clonotype was seen only a few times. The chain is built from TRBV5-1 and TRBJ1-1; no definite D call. The CDR3 spans 13 residues. Germline V gives CDR1 SGHRS, CDR2 YFSETQ. Trimming left V 2 bases short and J 5 bases short, with 10 bases between. CDR3 in DNA: TGCGCCAGCAGCTTAGATCTAAAGACTGAAGCTTTCTTT. It is translated as CASSLDLKTEAFF. Variable domain in full (rest from reference TRBV5-1 and TRBJ1-1): KAGVTQTPRYLIKTRGQQVTLSCSPISGHRSVSWYQQTPGQGLQFLFEYFSETQRNKGNFPGRFSGRQFSNSRSEMNVSTLELGDSALYLCASSLDLKTEAFFGQGTRLTVV.

This clonotype is medium-sized. The chain employs TRBV27 and TRBJ1-5; 9 bases agree with TRBD1. The trim removed 4 bases at V and 6 bases at J, leaving 16 bases unmatched. This CDR3 spans 18 amino acids. CDR1 and CDR2 (germline): MNHEY, SMNVEV (reference sequence). CDR3 DNA: TGTGCCAGCAGTTCCCGAGCCCTTAACAGGGGGCAGGGTCAGCCCCAGCATTTT. Protein product: CASSSRALNRGQGQPQHF.

The sample holds a few counts of this clonotype. The rearrangement links TRBV30 to TRBJ1-1, with D possibly matching TRBD1 (6 bases). The V gene lost 0 bases and the J gene lost 5 bases, with 13 bases spanning the gap. Germline loops: CDR1 GTSNPN, CDR2 SVGIG (reference sequence). This CDR3 has 14 residues. As DNA, the CDR3 is TGTGCCTGGAGTGTGCGGGGGGCCTTGACTGAAGCTTTCTTT. Translated: CAWSVRGALTEAFF.

This clonotype turned up a few times. The rearrangement uses TRBV18 and TRBJ1-6; D is possibly TRBD1 (5 bases). The CDR3 sequence is 15 residues long. The V end was cut by 0 bases, the J end by 10 bases, with 13 bases between. CDR1 and CDR2 (germline): KGHSH, LQKENI. The CDR3 nucleotides read TGTGCCAGCTCACCACCCGGCAGGGCTAACTCACCCCTCCACTTT. Translated: CASSPPGRANSPLHF.

This sequence joins TRBV15 and TRBJ1-4; a possible D gene is TRBD1 (5 bases). Germline assignment: CDR1 LNHNV and CDR2 YYDKDF (reference sequence). The CDR3 runs 13 residues. Trimming left V 5 bases short and J 2 bases short, with 6 bases between. CDR3 sequence reads: CATSGGTNEKLFF. CDR3 nucleotides: TGTGCCACCAGCGGGGGGACTAATGAAAAACTGTTTTTT.

The chain is built from TRBV7-8 and TRBJ2-3; 10 bases agree with TRBD1. J lost 4 bases, V lost 1 base, and 11 bases had no gene match. Germline loops: CDR1 SGHVS, CDR2 FQNEAQ. This CDR3 spans 18 amino acids. The CDR3 DNA reads as TGTGCCAGCAGCTTAGGGGGCCCGGGACAGGGGACCCCAGATACGCAGTATTTT. It specifies CASSLGGPGQGTPDTQYF.

This clonotype was counted a single time. This chain joins TRBV6-5 and TRBJ1-6; D may be TRBD1 (5 bases). CDR1 MNHEY and CDR2 SVGAGI come from the germline V gene. The V and J ends lost 5 bases and 10 bases respectively, with 18 bases between them. CDR3 size: 15 residues. The CDR3 region is CASSEGTDRQSPLHF. The CDR3 DNA reads as TGTGCCAGCAGTGAAGGGACGGATAGACAATCACCCCTCCACTTT.

This clonotype ranks as medium-sized. The rearrangement uses TRBV20-1 and TRBJ2-3; tentative D call: TRBD2 (6 bases). Trimming stripped 6 bases from V and 0 bases from J, with 13 bases between. The CDR3 sequence is 14 residues long. CDR1 is DFQATT and CDR2 is SNEGSKA in the germline V gene (reference sequence). CDR3: CSAVSGPSTDTQYF. CDR3 DNA: TGCAGTGCGGTCAGCGGGCCTAGCACAGATACGCAGTATTTT.

For the CDR3, the DNA is TGTGCCAGCAGCTTGCCAGGGGCAGATACGCAGTATTTT. As protein: CASSLPGADTQYF. V and J are TRBV11-2 and TRBJ2-3; D perhaps matches TRBD1 (6 bases). The CDR3 spans 13 residues. Germline V gene sequence: CDR1 SGHAT, CDR2 FQNNGV. V was trimmed by 3 bases and J by 4 bases, leaving 8 bases between them. Drawing the rest from reference TRBV11-2 and TRBJ2-3, the complete variable domain is EAGVAQSPRYKIIEKRQSVAFWCNPISGHATLYWYQQILGQGPKLLIQFQNNGVVDDSQLPKDRFSAERLKGVDSTLKIQPAKLEDSAVYLCASSLPGADTQYFGPGTRLTVL.

Relative to its sample, this clonotype is medium-sized. The V call is TRBV13, the J call TRBJ1-1, with D perhaps TRBD1 (5 bases). Trimming cost V 5 bases and J 1 base, with 11 bases left between them. CDR1 is PRHDT, CDR2 FYEKMQ, per germline (reference sequence). The CDR3 has 14 amino acids. The CDR3 protein is CASSAGRSNTEAFF. CDR3 bases: TGTGCCAGCAGCGCGGGACGGTCGAACACTGAAGCTTTCTTT. The full variable domain, with the rest looked up from reference TRBV13 and TRBJ1-1, is AAGVIQSPRHLIKEKRETATLKCYPIPRHDTVYWYQQGPGQDPQFLISFYEKMQSDKGSIPDRFSAQQFSDYHSELNMSSLELGDSALYFCASSAGRSNTEAFFGQGTRLTVV.

This chain links TRBV11-2 with TRBJ2-1, with 7 bases identical to TRBD2. The CDR3 covers 13 residues. Germline V lookup: CDR1 SGHAT, CDR2 FQNNGV. V gave up 4 bases and J gave up 10 bases; unmatched junction bases: 7. The CDR3 sequence: CASSSSKLAEQFF. Here the CDR3 DNA reads TGTGCCAGCAGCTCCTCCAAACTAGCGGAGCAGTTCTTC.

This clonotype was counted between two and nine times. As DNA, the CDR3 is TGTGCCAGCAGACCGACAGGGTTCTACGAGCAGTACTTC. Encoded protein: CASRPTGFYEQYF. This chain joins TRBV14 and TRBJ2-7; 7 positions agree with TRBD1. CDR3 size: 13 residues. The germline CDR1 and CDR2 sequences are SGHDN and FVKESK. V dropped 6 bases and J dropped 3; count of bases not matched to a gene: 5.

This clonotype was seen more than once but under ten times. The chain uses TRBV20-1 and TRBJ2-3; perhaps TRBD1 as D (5 bases). The V gene's germline CDR1 is DFQATT and CDR2 SNEGSKA (reference sequence). The CDR3 contains 14 residues. Trimming left V 5 bases short and J 1 base short, with 13 bases between. CDR3 residues: CSAEGTQGTDTQYF. The CDR3 DNA sequence: TGCAGTGCTGAAGGCACACAGGGCACAGATACGCAGTATTTT.

Sample share makes this clonotype medium-sized. The rearrangement joins TRBV9 to TRBJ2-1, with 7 bases matching TRBD2. This CDR3 region has 15 residues. The V gene end was trimmed by 0 bases and the J gene end by 5 bases; junction bases not matched to a gene: 5. The germline CDR1 and CDR2 sequences are SGDLS and YYNGEE. In nucleotides, the CDR3 is TGTGCCAGCAGCGTAGAGGGGACTATGAACAATGAGCAGTTCTTC. Its protein product is CASSVEGTMNNEQFF.

This clonotype counts as medium-sized. The rearrangement links TRBV30 to TRBJ2-1, with a tentative D call TRBD1 (5 bases). There are 11 residues in the CDR3. Germline values: CDR1 GTSNPN, CDR2 SVGIG (reference sequence). V dropped 7 bases and J dropped 3 bases, with 7 bases sitting between them. In DNA, the CDR3 is TGTGCCTTTCAGGGCTACAATGAGCAGTTCTTC. Translated: CAFQGYNEQFF.

This clonotype counts as medium-sized. The chain couples TRBV6-5 to TRBJ1-5; D gene uncertain. Germline CDR1 and CDR2: MNHEY and SVGAGI. CDR3 length equals 13 residues. V dropped 2 bases and J dropped 5 bases, with 7 bases sitting between them. Here the CDR3 DNA reads TGTGCCAGCAGTTACCATCAAGATCAGCCCCAGCATTTT. Encoded protein: CASSYHQDQPQHF.

This clonotype is medium-sized within its sample. The chain employs TRBV6-5 and TRBJ2-2; possibly TRBD1 for D (5 bases). Trimming stripped 7 bases from V and 4 bases from J, with 28 bases between. This CDR3 has 19 amino acids. The germline CDR1 and CDR2 sequences are MNHEY and SVGAGI. For the CDR3, the DNA is TGTGCCAGCACTCTCCGTTGGACAATAGGGTTGGAACGCACCGGGGAGCTGTTTTTT. This gives the protein CASTLRWTIGLERTGELFF.